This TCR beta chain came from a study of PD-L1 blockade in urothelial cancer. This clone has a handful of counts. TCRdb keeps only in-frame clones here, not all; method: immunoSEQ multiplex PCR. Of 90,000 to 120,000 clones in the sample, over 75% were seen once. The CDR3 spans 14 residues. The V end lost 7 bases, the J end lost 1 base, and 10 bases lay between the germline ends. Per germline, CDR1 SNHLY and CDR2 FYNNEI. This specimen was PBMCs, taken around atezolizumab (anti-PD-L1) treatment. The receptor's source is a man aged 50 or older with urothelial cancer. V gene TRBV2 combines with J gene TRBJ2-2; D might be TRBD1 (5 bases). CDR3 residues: CASTWGGNTGELFF. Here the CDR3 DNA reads TGTGCCAGCACGTGGGGCGGGAACACCGGGGAGCTGTTTTTT.